One and the same sample provided the 2 T cell receptor beta chains below, sequenced in a study of shared clonotypes between healthy human individuals. Clones were read by immunoSEQ multiplex PCR, and TCRdb kept only the in-frame ones, dropping some. The table records some 2.4 million clones, under 95% of them present only once. Sequencing input: naive CD4+ T cells from PBMCs. Regarding subset: CD45RA+ positively selected. These receptors all stem from a man between 18 and 35 years old in good health. Some clones in this sample may be carry-over from other donors' samples.

The chain carries TRBV27 and TRBJ1-2, with D maybe TRBD1 (5 bases). CDR1 MNHEY and CDR2 SMNVEV come from the germline V gene (reference sequence). The CDR3 runs to 17 residues. With 6 bases removed from V and 3 bases from J, the gap between germline ends came to 23 bases. CDR3 coding DNA: TGTGCCAGCAGCACCCGGGGGGGACTGGGTAGGGACTATGGCTACACCTTC. Translated: CASSTRGGLGRDYGYTF.

This clone appeared a single time. This chain's CDR3 is CASLTVSGANVLTF. CDR3 DNA: TGTGCCAGCTTGACAGTCTCTGGGGCCAACGTCCTGACTTTC. The chain uses TRBV2 and TRBJ2-6; tentatively, D is TRBD1 (5 bases). Trimming removed 8 bases at V and 0 bases at J, with 8 bases between. This CDR3 comprises 14 residues. Looked up from germline, CDR1 is SNHLY and CDR2 is FYNNEI.